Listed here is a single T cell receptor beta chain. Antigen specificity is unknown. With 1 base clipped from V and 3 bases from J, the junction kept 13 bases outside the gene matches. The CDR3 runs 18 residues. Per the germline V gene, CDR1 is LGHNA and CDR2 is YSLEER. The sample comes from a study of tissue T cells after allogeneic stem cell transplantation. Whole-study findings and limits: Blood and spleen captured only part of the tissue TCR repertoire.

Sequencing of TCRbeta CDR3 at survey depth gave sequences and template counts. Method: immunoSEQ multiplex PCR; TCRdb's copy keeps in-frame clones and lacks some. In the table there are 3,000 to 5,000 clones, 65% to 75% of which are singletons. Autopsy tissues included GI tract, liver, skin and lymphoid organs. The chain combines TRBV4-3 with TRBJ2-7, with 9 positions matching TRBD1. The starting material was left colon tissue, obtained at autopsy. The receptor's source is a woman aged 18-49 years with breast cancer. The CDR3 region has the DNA TGCGCCAGCAGCCAAGGGCTTAGCTCCGGGACAGGGCACTACGAGCAGTACTTC. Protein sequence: CASSQGLSSGTGHYEQYF.